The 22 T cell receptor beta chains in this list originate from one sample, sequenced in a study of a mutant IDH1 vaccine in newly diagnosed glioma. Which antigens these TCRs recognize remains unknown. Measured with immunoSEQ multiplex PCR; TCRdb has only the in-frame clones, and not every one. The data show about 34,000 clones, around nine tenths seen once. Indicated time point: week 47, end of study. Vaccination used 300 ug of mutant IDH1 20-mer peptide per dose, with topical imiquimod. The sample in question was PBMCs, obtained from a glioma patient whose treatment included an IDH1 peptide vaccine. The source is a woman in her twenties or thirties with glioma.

The CDR3 loop reads CASSLVGTGELFF. CDR3 DNA: TGCGCCAGCAGCTTGGTTGGCACCGGGGAGCTGTTTTTT. The rearrangement joins TRBV5-1 to TRBJ2-2; D remains unclear. Germline V lookup: CDR1 SGHRS, CDR2 YFSETQ. This CDR3 has 13 amino acids. V lost 0 bases and J lost 4, with 4 bases in between. Variable domain in full (rest from reference TRBV5-1 and TRBJ2-2): KAGVTQTPRYLIKTRGQQVTLSCSPISGHRSVSWYQQTPGQGLQFLFEYFSETQRNKGNFPGRFSGRQFSNSRSEMNVSTLELGDSALYLCASSLVGTGELFFGEGSRLTVL.

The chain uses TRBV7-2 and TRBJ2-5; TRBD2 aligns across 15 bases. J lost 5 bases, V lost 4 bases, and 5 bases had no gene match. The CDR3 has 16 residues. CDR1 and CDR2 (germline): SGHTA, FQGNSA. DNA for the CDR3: TGTGCCAGCAGCTCCGGGACTAGCGGGGGGCGGGAGACCCAGTACTTC. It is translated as CASSSGTSGGRETQYF.

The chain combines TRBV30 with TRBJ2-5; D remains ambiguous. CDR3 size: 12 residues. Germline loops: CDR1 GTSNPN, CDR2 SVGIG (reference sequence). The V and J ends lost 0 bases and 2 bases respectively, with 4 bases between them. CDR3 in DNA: TGTGCCTGGAGTGTGGGACAAGAGACCCAGTACTTC. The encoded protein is CAWSVGQETQYF.

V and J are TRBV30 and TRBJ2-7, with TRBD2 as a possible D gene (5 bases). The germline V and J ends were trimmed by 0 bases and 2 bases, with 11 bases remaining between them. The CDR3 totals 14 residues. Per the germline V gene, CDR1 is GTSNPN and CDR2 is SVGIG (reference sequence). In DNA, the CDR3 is TGTGCCTGGAGTGTACCAGAGGAGGCCTACGAGCAGTACTTC. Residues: CAWSVPEEAYEQYF.

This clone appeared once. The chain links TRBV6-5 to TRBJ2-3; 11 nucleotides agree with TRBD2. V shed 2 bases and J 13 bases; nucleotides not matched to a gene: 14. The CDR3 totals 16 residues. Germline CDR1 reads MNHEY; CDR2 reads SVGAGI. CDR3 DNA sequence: TGTGCCAGCAGTTACGCGACCGGGACTAGCGGCCGAACAGAGTATTTT. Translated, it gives CASSYATGTSGRTEYF.

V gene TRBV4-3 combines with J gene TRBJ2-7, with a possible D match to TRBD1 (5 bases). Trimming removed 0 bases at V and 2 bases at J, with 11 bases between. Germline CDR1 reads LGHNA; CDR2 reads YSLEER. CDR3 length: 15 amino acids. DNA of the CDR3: TGCGCCAGCAGCCAAGATCAGGGCTTCCCCTACGAGCAGTACTTC. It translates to CASSQDQGFPYEQYF.

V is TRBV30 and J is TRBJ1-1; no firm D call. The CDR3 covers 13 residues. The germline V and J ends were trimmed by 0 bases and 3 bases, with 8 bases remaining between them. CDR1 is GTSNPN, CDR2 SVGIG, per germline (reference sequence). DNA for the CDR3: TGTGCCTGGAGTGTAATCCGGTACACTGAAGCTTTCTTT. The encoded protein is CAWSVIRYTEAFF. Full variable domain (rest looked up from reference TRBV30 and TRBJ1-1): SQTIHQWPATLVQPVGSPLSLECTVEGTSNPNLYWYRQAAGRGLQLLFYSVGIGQISSEVPQNLSASRPQDRQFILSSKKLLLSDSGFYLCAWSVIRYTEAFFGQGTRLTVV.

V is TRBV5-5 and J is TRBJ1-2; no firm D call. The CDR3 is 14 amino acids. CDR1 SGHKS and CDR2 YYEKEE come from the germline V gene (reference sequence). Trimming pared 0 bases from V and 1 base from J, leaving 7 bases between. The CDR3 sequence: CASSLGGINYGYTF. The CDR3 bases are TGTGCCAGCAGCTTGGGCGGAATTAACTATGGCTACACCTTC.

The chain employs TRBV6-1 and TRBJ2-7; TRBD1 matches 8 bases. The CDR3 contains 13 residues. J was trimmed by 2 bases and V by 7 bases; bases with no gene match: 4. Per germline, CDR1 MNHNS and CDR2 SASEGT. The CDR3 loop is CASTDRAPYEQYF. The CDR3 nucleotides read TGTGCCAGCACGGACAGGGCTCCCTACGAGCAGTACTTC.

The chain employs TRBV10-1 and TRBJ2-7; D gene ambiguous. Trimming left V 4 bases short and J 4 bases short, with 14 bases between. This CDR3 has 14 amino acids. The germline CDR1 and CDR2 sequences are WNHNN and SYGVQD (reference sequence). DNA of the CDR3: TGCGCCAGCAGTGGACACCCCGTTTCGTACGAGCAGTACTTC. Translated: CASSGHPVSYEQYF.

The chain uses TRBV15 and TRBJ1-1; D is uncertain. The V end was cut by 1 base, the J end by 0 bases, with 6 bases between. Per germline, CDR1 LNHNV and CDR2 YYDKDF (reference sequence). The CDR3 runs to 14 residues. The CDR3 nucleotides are TGTGCCACCAGCAGAGGCGAGCTGAACACTGAAGCTTTCTTT. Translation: CATSRGELNTEAFF. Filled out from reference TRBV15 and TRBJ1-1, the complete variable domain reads DAMVIQNPRYQVTQFGKPVTLSCSQTLNHNVMYWYQQKSSQAPKLLFHYYDKDFNNEADTPDNFQSRRPNTSFCFLDIRSPGLGDTAMYLCATSRGELNTEAFFGQGTRLTVV.

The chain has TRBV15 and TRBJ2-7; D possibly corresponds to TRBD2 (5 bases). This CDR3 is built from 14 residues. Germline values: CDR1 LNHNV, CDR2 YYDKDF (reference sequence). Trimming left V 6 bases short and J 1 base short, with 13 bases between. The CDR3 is CATRMGGPSYEQYF. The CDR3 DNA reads TGTGCCACCAGGATGGGCGGGCCTTCCTACGAGCAGTACTTC. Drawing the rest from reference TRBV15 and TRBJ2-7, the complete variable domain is DAMVIQNPRYQVTQFGKPVTLSCSQTLNHNVMYWYQQKSSQAPKLLFHYYDKDFNNEADTPDNFQSRRPNTSFCFLDIRSPGLGDTAMYLCATRMGGPSYEQYFGPGTRLTVT.

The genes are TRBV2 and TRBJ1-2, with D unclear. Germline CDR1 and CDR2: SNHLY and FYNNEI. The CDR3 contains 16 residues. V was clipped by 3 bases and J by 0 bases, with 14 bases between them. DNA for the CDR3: TGTGCCAGCAGTGACGGTGGACGCATTGCTAACTATGGCTACACCTTC. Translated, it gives CASSDGGRIANYGYTF.

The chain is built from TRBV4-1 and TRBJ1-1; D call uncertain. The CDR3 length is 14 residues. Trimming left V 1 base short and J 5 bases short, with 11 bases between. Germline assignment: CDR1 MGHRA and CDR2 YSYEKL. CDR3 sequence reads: CASSQARGRTEAFF. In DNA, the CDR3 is TGCGCCAGCAGCCAAGCACGTGGGAGGACTGAAGCTTTCTTT.

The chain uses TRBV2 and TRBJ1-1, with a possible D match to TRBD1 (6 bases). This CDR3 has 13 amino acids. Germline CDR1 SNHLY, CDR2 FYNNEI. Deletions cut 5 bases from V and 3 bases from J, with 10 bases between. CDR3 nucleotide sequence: TGTGCCAGCAGTACCGGGACACACACTGAAGCTTTCTTT. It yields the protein CASSTGTHTEAFF. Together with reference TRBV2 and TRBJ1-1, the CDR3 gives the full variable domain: EPEVTQTPSHQVTQMGQEVILRCVPISNHLYFYWYRQILGQKVEFLVSFYNNEISEKSEIFDDQFSVERPDGSNFTLKIRSTKLEDSAMYFCASSTGTHTEAFFGQGTRLTVV.

The CDR3 is CASSPGGRGQETQYF. The DNA for the CDR3 is TGTGCCAGCAGCCCCGGGGGCAGGGGGCAGGAGACCCAGTACTTC. The chain uses TRBV2 and TRBJ2-5; 8 bases are shared with TRBD1. Trimming took 6 bases from V and 5 from J; bases not matched to a gene: 11. The CDR3 is 15 residues long. Germline CDR1 reads SNHLY; CDR2 reads FYNNEI.

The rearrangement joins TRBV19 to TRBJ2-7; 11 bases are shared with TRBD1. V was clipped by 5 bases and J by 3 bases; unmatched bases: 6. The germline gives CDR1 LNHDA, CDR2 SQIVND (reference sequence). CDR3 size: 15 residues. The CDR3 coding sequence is TGTGCCAGTAGTCTCGGGACAGGGGGTTTCTACGAGCAGTACTTC. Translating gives CASSLGTGGFYEQYF.

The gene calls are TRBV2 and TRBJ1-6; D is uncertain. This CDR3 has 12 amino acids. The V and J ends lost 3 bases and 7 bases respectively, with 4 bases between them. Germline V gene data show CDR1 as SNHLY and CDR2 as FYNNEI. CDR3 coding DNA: TGTGCCAGCAGTGACACAAATTCACCCCTCCACTTT. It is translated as CASSDTNSPLHF.

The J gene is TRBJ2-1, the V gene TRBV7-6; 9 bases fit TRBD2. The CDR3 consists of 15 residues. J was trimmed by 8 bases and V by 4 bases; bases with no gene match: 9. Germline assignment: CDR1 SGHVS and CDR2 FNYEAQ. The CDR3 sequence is CASSSRSGGGHEQFF. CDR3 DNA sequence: TGTGCCAGCAGCTCCCGTAGCGGGGGTGGGCATGAGCAGTTCTTC.

CDR3 DNA: TGTGCCAGCAGCGACGGTGGCCCGAATGAAAAACTGTTTTTT. This sequence encodes CASSDGGPNEKLFF. This rearrangement joins TRBV7-2 to TRBJ1-4; D gene uncertain. V was cut by 5 bases and J by 5 bases, with 12 bases left in between. Germline V gene sequence: CDR1 SGHTA, CDR2 FQGNSA. This CDR3 spans 14 amino acids.

The CDR3 here is CASSDGPGANYGYTF. CDR3 sequence (DNA): TGTGCCAGTAGTGACGGCCCCGGAGCTAACTATGGCTACACCTTC. The V and J genes are TRBV19 and TRBJ1-2, with no clear D. In germline, CDR1 is LNHDA, CDR2 SQIVND (reference sequence). Trimming took off 5 bases at V and 0 bases at J, with 13 bases between the two ends. The CDR3 consists of 15 residues.

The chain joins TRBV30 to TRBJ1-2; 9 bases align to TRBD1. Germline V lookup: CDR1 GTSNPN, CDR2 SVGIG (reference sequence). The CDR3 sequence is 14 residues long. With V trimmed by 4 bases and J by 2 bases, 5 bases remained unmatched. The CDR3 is CAWTPTGGNYGYTF. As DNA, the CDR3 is TGTGCCTGGACTCCGACAGGGGGGAACTATGGCTACACCTTC.